This T cell receptor beta chain was identified in a study of cytomegalovirus exposure and HLA in healthy donors. Amplification used 60 Vbeta primers and 13 Jbeta primers. Using immunoSEQ multiplex PCR, the repertoire was profiled, and TCRdb retains in-frame clones only, with some absent. The data hold roughly 200,000 clones, with around 89% observed a single time. Sequencing input: PBMCs. The TCR was taken from a woman aged 18-35 years in good health and CMV-seronegative.

CDR3 nucleotides: TGCGCCAGCAGCGTGGGACCGCGGAACACAGATACGCAGTATTTT. Protein sequence: CASSVGPRNTDTQYF. V is TRBV5-1 and J is TRBJ2-3; perhaps D is TRBD1 or TRBD2 (5 bases each). The CDR3 is made up of 15 amino acids. V was trimmed by 4 bases and J by 2 bases, leaving 14 bases between them. Germline lookup yields CDR1 SGHRS and CDR2 YFSETQ.